The 9 T cell receptor beta chains given below trace back to one sample, sequenced in a study of T cells of healthy individuals. Each CDR3 protein is one row after TCRdb ran MiXCR on the 5' RACE reads. The table records 60,000 to 75,000 distinct CDR3 sequences, about 17% of them present only once. All receptors derive from a human donor in good health.

This clonotype was seen a few times. The chain couples TRBV7-2 to TRBJ2-7; TRBD1 or TRBD2 may be the D gene (5 bases each). The CDR3 loop spans 16 amino acids. Trimming removed 3 bases at V and 4 bases at J, with 19 bases between. Per germline, CDR1 SGHTA and CDR2 FQGNSA. CDR3 residues: CASSFRAGNSHYEQYF. The CDR3 DNA reads as TGTGCCAGCAGCTTCAGGGCGGGTAATTCGCATTACGAGCAGTACTTC.

The chain uses TRBV29-1 and TRBJ2-7; 11 bases agree with TRBD1. The CDR3 is made up of 13 amino acids. The germline CDR1 and CDR2 sequences are SQVTM and ANQGSEA. J was trimmed by 4 bases and V by 7 bases; bases with no gene match: 6. The CDR3 here is CSAVDRGRYEQYF. CDR3 bases: TGCAGCGCCGTGGACAGGGGGCGATACGAGCAGTACTTC.

Ten or more counts support this clonotype. The genes are TRBV12-3 or TRBV12-4 and TRBJ2-3, with 8 bases aligning to TRBD1. With 6 bases clipped from V and 6 bases from J, the junction kept 5 bases outside the gene matches. The CDR3 is made up of 13 amino acids. The CDR3, as DNA: TGTGCCAGCAGCCTAAGGGACAGGGATACGCAGTATTTT. This codes for CASSLRDRDTQYF.

The table lists this clonotype with a few counts. This rearrangement joins TRBV7-9 to TRBJ2-5; the match to TRBD1 covers 11 bases. With V trimmed by 4 bases and J by 0 bases, 1 base remained unmatched. The CDR3 sequence is 15 residues long. Germline loops: CDR1 SEHNR, CDR2 FQNEAQ (reference sequence). CDR3 region: CASSWGQGDQETQYF. In DNA, the CDR3 is TGTGCCAGCAGCTGGGGACAGGGGGACCAAGAGACCCAGTACTTC.

The V and J genes are TRBV14 and TRBJ2-3, with D maybe TRBD2 (5 bases). The ends were cut back, 0 bases at V and 3 bases at J, with 13 bases in the middle. The germline gives CDR1 SGHDN, CDR2 FVKESK. The CDR3 spans 16 residues. The CDR3 protein is CASSQDWARLTDTQYF. The CDR3 DNA is TGTGCCAGCAGCCAAGATTGGGCTAGACTAACAGATACGCAGTATTTT.

This clonotype came up many times. V is TRBV29-1 and J is TRBJ2-3; D may be TRBD1 (5 bases). Trimming shortened V by 1 base and J by 6 bases, and 11 bases separated the two germline ends. The CDR3 is 13 amino acids. From germline, CDR1 is SQVTM and CDR2 ANQGSEA. This chain's CDR3 is CSVEARTRDTQYF. Here the CDR3 DNA reads TGCAGCGTTGAAGCTAGGACACGTGATACGCAGTATTTT.

This clonotype was observed a handful of times. The chain carries TRBV20-1 and TRBJ2-5, with 10 bases that match TRBD2. The J segment lost 5 bases and the V segment lost 5 bases, leaving 8 bases of the junction unmatched. The CDR3 length is 14 residues. In germline, CDR1 is DFQATT, CDR2 SNEGSKA (reference sequence). CDR3 bases: TGCAGTGCTTATCCGGGACTAGCGAGTGAGACCCAGTACTTC. This codes for CSAYPGLASETQYF.

This clonotype appeared many times. The chain carries TRBV29-1 and TRBJ1-4; possible D gene TRBD1, 5 bases. This CDR3 is 12 amino acids long. The V and J ends lost 7 bases and 8 bases respectively, with 14 bases between them. Germline assignment: CDR1 SQVTM and CDR2 ANQGSEA. The CDR3 spells CSASGTEEKLFF. The CDR3 region has the DNA TGCAGCGCCTCCGGGACGGAAGAAAAACTGTTTTTT.

This clonotype was recorded many times. The chain couples TRBV29-1 to TRBJ1-1; 8 positions agree with TRBD1. Germline trimming cut 7 bases from V and 6 bases from J; bases unmatched to any gene: 13. Germline-derived CDR1 and CDR2 are SQVTM and ANQGSEA. This CDR3 has 14 residues. CDR3 nucleotide sequence: TGCAGCGGGAATCAGGGGGCGCTTCTGTCTGAAGCTTTCTTT. It yields the protein CSGNQGALLSEAFF.